Shown below are 9 T cell receptor beta chains from a single sample sequenced in a study of CD8 T cells in ankylosing spondylitis. Study results and limitations: Typical of ankylosing spondylitis blood, it appeared, was a TCR beta motif of fewer than 10 highly homologous variants.

Each CDR3 protein gets one entry after TCRdb re-called the 5' RACE reads with MiXCR. The sample holds roughly 700,000 distinct CDR3 sequences, 15% to 20% seen once. These receptors' targets are unknown. Sequenced sample: blood, either unsorted or a sorted T cell fraction (not recorded which). These receptors were taken from a male donor with ankylosing spondylitis.

The chain combines TRBV6-2 or TRBV6-3 with TRBJ2-4; tentative D call: TRBD2 (5 bases). Germline lookup yields CDR1 MNHEY and CDR2 SVGEGT. CDR3 length: 13 amino acids. V was trimmed by 4 bases and J by 9 bases, leaving 13 bases between them. The CDR3 loop reads CASSSHLGGIQYF. CDR3 DNA sequence: TGTGCCAGCAGTTCCCACTTAGGAGGCATTCAGTACTTC.

The chain combines TRBV5-1 with TRBJ2-3; possible D gene TRBD1, 6 bases. Germline CDR1 and CDR2: SGHRS and YFSETQ. V was clipped by 0 bases and J by 1 base, with 15 bases between them. The CDR3 has 17 amino acids. CDR3 in amino acids: CASSLASRSGGTDTQYF. The CDR3 DNA is TGCGCCAGCAGCTTGGCTTCTAGGTCAGGGGGCACAGATACGCAGTATTTT.

V is TRBV25-1 and J is TRBJ1-1, with D tentatively TRBD1 (5 bases). Germline V lookup: CDR1 MGHDK, CDR2 SYGVNS. Trimming stripped 1 base from V and 1 base from J, with 10 bases between. The CDR3 has 15 residues. The chain's CDR3 is CASSELAGQNTEAFF. CDR3 nucleotides: TGTGCCAGCAGTGAATTGGCAGGGCAGAACACTGAAGCTTTCTTT.

This clonotype was seen more than once but under ten times. This sequence joins TRBV5-5 and TRBJ1-2; 7 bases are a match to TRBD1. V shed 4 bases, J shed 4 bases, and the junction held 4 bases outside the gene matches. The CDR3 contains 13 residues. Germline values: CDR1 SGHKS, CDR2 YYEKEE (reference sequence). The CDR3 DNA reads TGTGCCAGCAGCCAGACAGGGATCTATGGCTACACCTTC. It encodes CASSQTGIYGYTF.

This clonotype has ten or more counts. The chain joins TRBV20-1 to TRBJ1-1; D is ambiguous. There are 11 residues in the CDR3. Trimming cost V 6 bases and J 4 bases, with 9 bases left between them. The V gene's germline CDR1 is DFQATT and CDR2 SNEGSKA (reference sequence). The DNA for the CDR3 is TGCAGTGCACGACGTGTCACTGAAGCTTTCTTT. Translated: CSARRVTEAFF.

In DNA form, the CDR3 reads TGTGCCAGCAGCTACGGGACAGGGAGAGTAGGCGAAAAACTGTTTTTT. Amino acids: CASSYGTGRVGEKLFF. The chain employs TRBV5-8 and TRBJ1-4, with 9 bases aligning to TRBD1. This CDR3 has 16 residues. The germline V gene encodes CDR1 SGHTS and CDR2 YDEGEE. V lost 3 bases to trimming and J lost 8 bases; unmatched junction nucleotides: 11.

Remarks on this clonotype: The junction shows a germline mismatch at one end, possibly a read error. This chain uses TRBV4-1 with TRBJ2-5; D perhaps matches TRBD2 (5 bases). Germline V gene data show CDR1 as MGHRA and CDR2 as YSYEKL. The CDR3 has 13 residues. The CDR3 nucleotides are TGCGCCAGCAGTCAAGATTACGAGGAGGCCCAGTACTTC. Translation gives CASSQDYEEAQYF.

This clonotype was counted ten times or more. The J gene is TRBJ2-3, the V gene TRBV13, with 11 bases matching TRBD2. The CDR3 consists of 15 residues. The trim removed 4 bases at V and 6 bases at J, leaving 6 bases unmatched. Germline CDR1 reads PRHDT; CDR2 reads FYEKMQ (reference sequence). The CDR3 spells CASSSGTSGSDTQYF. In DNA form, the CDR3 reads TGTGCCAGCAGCTCCGGGACTAGCGGATCGGATACGCAGTATTTT.

The genes are TRBV30 and TRBJ1-1; D unresolved. Germline CDR1 reads GTSNPN; CDR2 reads SVGIG (reference sequence). Trimming removed 4 bases at V and 1 base at J, with 7 bases between. CDR3 length: 12 residues. The CDR3 here is CAWNGRNTEAFF. CDR3 coding DNA: TGTGCCTGGAACGGGAGGAACACTGAAGCTTTCTTT.